The entry that follows covers one T cell receptor beta chain sequence. Generated by immunoSEQ multiplex PCR, the TCRdb table keeps only in-frame clones and is missing some. This sample carries approximately 530,000 clones, roughly nine tenths of them seen once, and the ten largest clones take roughly 7.4%. The record originates from a study of blood T cell repertoires in COVID-19. Study as a whole: From the United States, Italy and Spain came samples of acute and convalescent COVID-19. Sample material is recorded as cDNA or gDNA derived from T cells, B-cell-depleted T cells, or PBMCs.

Per germline, CDR1 SGDLS and CDR2 YYNGEE. V dropped 0 bases and J dropped 4 bases, with 13 bases sitting between them. This CDR3 region has 15 residues. The V gene is TRBV9, the J gene TRBJ1-1; D is possibly TRBD1 (6 bases). The source is a woman in her fifties or sixties with COVID-19, enrolled during active disease. The sample comprised peripheral blood. The chain's CDR3 is CASSVAAGASTEAFF. Here the CDR3 DNA reads TGTGCCAGCAGCGTAGCTGCGGGGGCGAGCACTGAAGCTTTCTTT. The complete variable domain, with remaining parts taken from reference TRBV9 and TRBJ1-1, reads DSGVTQTPKHLITATGQRVTLRCSPRSGDLSVYWYQQSLDQGLQFLIQYYNGEERAKGNILERFSAQQFPDLHSELNLSSLELGDSALYFCASSVAAGASTEAFFGQGTRLTVV.